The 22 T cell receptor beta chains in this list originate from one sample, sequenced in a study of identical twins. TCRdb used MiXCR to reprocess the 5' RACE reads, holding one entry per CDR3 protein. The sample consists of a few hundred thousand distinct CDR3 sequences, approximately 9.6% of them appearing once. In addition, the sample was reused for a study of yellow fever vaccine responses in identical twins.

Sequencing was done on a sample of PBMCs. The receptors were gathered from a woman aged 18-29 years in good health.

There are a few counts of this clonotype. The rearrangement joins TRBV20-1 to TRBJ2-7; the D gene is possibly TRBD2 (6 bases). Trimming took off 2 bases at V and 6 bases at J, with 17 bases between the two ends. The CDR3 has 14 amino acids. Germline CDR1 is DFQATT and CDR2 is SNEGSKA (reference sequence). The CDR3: CSARPPGTGGEQYF. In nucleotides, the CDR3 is TGCAGTGCTAGACCGCCTGGGACTGGCGGCGAGCAGTACTTC.

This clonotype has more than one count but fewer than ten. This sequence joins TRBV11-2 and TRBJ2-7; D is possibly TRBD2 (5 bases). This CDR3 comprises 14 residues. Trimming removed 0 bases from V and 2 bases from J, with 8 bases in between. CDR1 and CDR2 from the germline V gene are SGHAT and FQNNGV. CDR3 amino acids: CASSLDGVPYEQYF. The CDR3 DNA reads TGTGCCAGCAGCTTAGACGGGGTCCCCTACGAGCAGTACTTC.

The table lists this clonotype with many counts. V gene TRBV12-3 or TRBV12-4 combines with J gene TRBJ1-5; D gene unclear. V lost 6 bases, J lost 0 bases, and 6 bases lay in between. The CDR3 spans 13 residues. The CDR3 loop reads CASRRDSNQPQHF. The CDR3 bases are TGTGCCAGCAGGCGGGATAGCAATCAGCCCCAGCATTTT.

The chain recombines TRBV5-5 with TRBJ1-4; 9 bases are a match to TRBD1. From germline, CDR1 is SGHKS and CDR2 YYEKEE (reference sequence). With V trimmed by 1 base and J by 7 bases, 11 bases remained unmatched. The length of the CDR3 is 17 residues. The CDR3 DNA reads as TGTGCCAGCAGCTTGACCCTAGGGGGACAGGGTGGTGAAAAACTGTTTTTT. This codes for CASSLTLGGQGGEKLFF.

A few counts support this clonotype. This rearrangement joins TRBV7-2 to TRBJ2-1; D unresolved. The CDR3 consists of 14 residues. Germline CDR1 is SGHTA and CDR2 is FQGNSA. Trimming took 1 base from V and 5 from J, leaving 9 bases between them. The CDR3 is CASSLVSTHNEQFF. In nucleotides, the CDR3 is TGTGCCAGCAGCTTAGTAAGCACACACAATGAGCAGTTCTTC.

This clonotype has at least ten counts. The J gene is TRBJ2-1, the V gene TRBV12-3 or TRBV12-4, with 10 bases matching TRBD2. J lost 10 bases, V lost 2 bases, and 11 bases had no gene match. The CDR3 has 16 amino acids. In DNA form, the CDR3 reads TGTGCCAGCAGTTTACCGGGTAGCGGGAGGTCTGGGGAGCAGTTCTTC. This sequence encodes CASSLPGSGRSGEQFF.

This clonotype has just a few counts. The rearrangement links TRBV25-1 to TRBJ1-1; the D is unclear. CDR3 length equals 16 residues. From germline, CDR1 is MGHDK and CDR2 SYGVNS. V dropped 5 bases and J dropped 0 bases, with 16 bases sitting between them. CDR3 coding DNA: TGTGCCAGCAGTCAAGGGTACGGAGTCGTGAACACTGAAGCTTTCTTT. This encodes CASSQGYGVVNTEAFF.

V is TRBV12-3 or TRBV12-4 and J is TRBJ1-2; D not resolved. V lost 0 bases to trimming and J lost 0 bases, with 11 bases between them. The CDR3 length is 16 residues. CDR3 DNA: TGTGCCAGCAGTTTAGCCCGCAAACAGCCTAACTATGGCTACACCTTC. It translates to CASSLARKQPNYGYTF.

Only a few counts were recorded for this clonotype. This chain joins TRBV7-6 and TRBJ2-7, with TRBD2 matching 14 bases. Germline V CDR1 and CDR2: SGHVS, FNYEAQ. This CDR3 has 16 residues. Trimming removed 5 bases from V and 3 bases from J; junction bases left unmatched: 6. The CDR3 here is CASSRGLAGGRYEQYF. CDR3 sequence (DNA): TGTGCCAGCAGCCGAGGACTAGCGGGGGGTCGCTACGAGCAGTACTTC.

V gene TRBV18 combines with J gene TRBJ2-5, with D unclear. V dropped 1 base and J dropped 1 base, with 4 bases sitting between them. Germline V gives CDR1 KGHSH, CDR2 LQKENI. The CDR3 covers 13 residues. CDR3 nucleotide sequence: TGTGCCAGCTCACCACTACTCCAAGAGACCCAGTACTTC. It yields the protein CASSPLLQETQYF.

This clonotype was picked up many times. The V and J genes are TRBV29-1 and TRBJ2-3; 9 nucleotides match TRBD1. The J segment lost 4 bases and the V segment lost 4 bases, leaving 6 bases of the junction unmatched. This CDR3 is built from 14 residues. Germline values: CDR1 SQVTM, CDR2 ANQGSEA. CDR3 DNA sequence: TGCAGCGTTGTCCCGGGACAGGGCTCAGATACGCAGTATTTT. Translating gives CSVVPGQGSDTQYF.

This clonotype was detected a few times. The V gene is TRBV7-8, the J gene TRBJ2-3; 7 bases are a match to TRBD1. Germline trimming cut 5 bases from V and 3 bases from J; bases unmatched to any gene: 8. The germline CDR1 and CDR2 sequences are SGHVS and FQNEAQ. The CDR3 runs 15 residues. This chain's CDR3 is CASSQRQGLTDTQYF. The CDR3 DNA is TGTGCCAGCAGCCAAAGACAGGGATTGACAGATACGCAGTATTTT.

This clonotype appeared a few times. The CDR3, as DNA: TGTGCCATCACCGAGACAACTAGCACAGATACGCAGTATTTT. Residues: CAITETTSTDTQYF. The chain uses TRBV10-3 and TRBJ2-3; no definite D call. The CDR3 has 14 residues. Trimming cost V 7 bases and J 0 bases, with 11 bases left between them. Germline V gene data show CDR1 as ENHRY and CDR2 as SYGVKD.

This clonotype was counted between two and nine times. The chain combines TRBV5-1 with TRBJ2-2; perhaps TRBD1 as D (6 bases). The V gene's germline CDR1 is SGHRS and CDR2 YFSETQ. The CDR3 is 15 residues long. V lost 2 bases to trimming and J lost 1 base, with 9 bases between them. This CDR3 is CASSFVGQNTGELFF. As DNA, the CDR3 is TGCGCCAGCAGCTTTGTGGGACAGAACACCGGGGAGCTGTTTTTT.

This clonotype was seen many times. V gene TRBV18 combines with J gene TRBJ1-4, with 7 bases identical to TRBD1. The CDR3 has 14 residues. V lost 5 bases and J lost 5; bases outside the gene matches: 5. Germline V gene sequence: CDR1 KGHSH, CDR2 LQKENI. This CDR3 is CASSSTGNNEKLFF. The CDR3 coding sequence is TGTGCCAGCTCATCGACAGGGAACAATGAAAAACTGTTTTTT.

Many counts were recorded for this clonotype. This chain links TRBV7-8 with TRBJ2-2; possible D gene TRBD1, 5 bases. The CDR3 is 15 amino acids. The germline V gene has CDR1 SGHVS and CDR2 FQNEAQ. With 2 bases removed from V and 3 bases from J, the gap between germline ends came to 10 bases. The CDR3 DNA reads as TGTGCCAGCAGCTTATGGTTAGGGGACACCGGGGAGCTGTTTTTT. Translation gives CASSLWLGDTGELFF.

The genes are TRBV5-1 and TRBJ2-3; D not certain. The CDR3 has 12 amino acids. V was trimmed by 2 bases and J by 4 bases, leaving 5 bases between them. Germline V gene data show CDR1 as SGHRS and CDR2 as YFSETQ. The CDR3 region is CASSFASDTQYF. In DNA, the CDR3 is TGCGCCAGCAGCTTTGCTTCAGATACGCAGTATTTT.

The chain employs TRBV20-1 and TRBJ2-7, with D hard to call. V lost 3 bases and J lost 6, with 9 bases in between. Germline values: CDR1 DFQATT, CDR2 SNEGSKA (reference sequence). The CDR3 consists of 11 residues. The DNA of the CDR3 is TGCAGTGCTAGTTATCCATCCGAGCAGTACTTC. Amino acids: CSASYPSEQYF.

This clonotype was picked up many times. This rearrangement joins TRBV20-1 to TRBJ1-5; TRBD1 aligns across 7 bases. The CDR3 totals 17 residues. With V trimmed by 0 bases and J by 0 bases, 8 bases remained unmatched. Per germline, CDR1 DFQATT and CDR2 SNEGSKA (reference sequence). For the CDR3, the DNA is TGCAGTGCTAGAGACCGGGACAGAGAATATAGCAATCAGCCCCAGCATTTT. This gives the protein CSARDRDREYSNQPQHF.

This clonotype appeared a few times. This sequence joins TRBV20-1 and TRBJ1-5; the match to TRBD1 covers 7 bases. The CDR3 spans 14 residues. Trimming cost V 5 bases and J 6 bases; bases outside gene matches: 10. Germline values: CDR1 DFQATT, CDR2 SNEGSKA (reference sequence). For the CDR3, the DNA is TGCAGTGCTTTCCGGGACAGTATTGGTCAGCCCCAGCATTTT. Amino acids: CSAFRDSIGQPQHF.

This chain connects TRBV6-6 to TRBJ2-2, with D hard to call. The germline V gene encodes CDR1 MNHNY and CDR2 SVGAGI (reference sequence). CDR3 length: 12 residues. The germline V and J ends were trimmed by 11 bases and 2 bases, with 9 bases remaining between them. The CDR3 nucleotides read TGTGCCGGCCTGGGAAACACCGGGGAGCTGTTTTTT. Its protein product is CAGLGNTGELFF.

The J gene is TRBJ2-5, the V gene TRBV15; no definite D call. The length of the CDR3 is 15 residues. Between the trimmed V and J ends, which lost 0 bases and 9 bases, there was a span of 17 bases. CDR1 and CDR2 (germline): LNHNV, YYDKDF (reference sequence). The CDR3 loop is CATSRDYQQIEAQYF. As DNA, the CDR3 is TGTGCCACCAGCAGAGATTATCAACAGATTGAGGCCCAGTACTTC.